The following is a T cell receptor (beta chain) sequence with its context. The antigen is undetermined. Expressed TCRB transcripts were sequenced because the entire RNA isolate underwent reverse transcription. Naive, central memory and regulatory T cell samples averaged around 3.9 million reads. Clones were sequenced by immunoSEQ multiplex PCR, and TCRdb holds only the in-frame ones, with some missing. Of roughly 450,000 clones listed, about an eighth are singletons. One heparinised blood draw, averaging about 100 mL, came from each donor. Naive, central memory, regulatory and stem cell-like memory cells within the CD4+ compartment were sorted using CD45RO/CCR7/CD25/CD127/CD95/CD27. This entry belongs to a study of beta chain features in type 1 diabetes. This CDR3 contains 14 residues. V was clipped by 5 bases and J by 4 bases, with 13 bases between them. Germline CDR1 reads MNHEY; CDR2 reads SVGAGI.

Regarding the study as a whole: For TCRB rearrangement, an influence of HLA type remained unresolved here.

Sequences were obtained from naive CD4+ T cells from blood. The receptor's source is a young woman in good health. The chain joins TRBV6-5 to TRBJ2-3; weak D call: TRBD2 (6 bases). The CDR3 is CASSRDWNSDTQYF. The CDR3 DNA reads TGTGCCAGCAGTAGGGACTGGAACTCAGATACGCAGTATTTT.